This T cell receptor (beta chain) originates from a study of OX40 agonist ivuxolimab in advanced cancers. V was clipped by 1 base and J by 15 bases; unmatched bases: 18. CDR3 length: 17 amino acids. Per the germline V gene, CDR1 is SGHTA and CDR2 is FQGNSA. Sequencing used immunoSEQ multiplex PCR; TCRdb keeps in-frame clones, though not all of them. The table includes about 39,000 clones, 75% to 90% detected once. The chain links TRBV7-2 to TRBJ2-1; the match to TRBD2 covers 10 bases. The sequencing used CD4+ or CD8+ T cells sorted from blood, collected in a trial of the OX40 agonist ivuxolimab. The receptor comes from an adult with an advanced solid tumor such as melanoma, head and neck, liver or kidney cancer. CDR3 sequence reads: CASSLVGAGGRGIIRFF. CDR3 DNA: TGTGCCAGCAGCTTAGTGGGAGCGGGAGGGAGGGGGATCATAAGGTTCTTC.